This T cell receptor beta chain was identified in a study of shared clonotypes between healthy human individuals. Germline loops: CDR1 SEHNR, CDR2 FQNEAQ (reference sequence). V was trimmed by 5 bases and J by 6 bases, leaving 10 bases between them. There are 12 residues in the CDR3. TCRdb's copy holds only in-frame clones and misses some; the assay was immunoSEQ multiplex PCR. The table has 330,000 or so clones, 70% to 75% seen once. The chain combines TRBV7-9 with TRBJ1-1; D call uncertain. This clonotype was obtained from a man aged 25-45 years in good health. Specimen: memory CD4+ T cells sorted from blood. Subset in this sample: CD45RA-negative fraction. CDR3 sequence: CASSIWPSEAFF. CDR3 nucleotide sequence: TGTGCCAGCAGCATATGGCCCTCTGAAGCTTTCTTT.